The clone carrying this TCR beta chain was observed a few times. Its antigen is currently unknown. This specimen belongs to a study of beta chain features in type 1 diabetes. Findings and caveats of the study: Amplification by PCR could prefer shorter templates, with the same effect in patients and controls. The study found moderately but significantly shorter TCRB CDR3s in all four CD4+ subsets of Type 1 diabetes patients. The study found that naive, central memory and Treg TCRB repertoires appeared more similar in patients than in healthy donors.

cDNA synthesis used the whole RNA isolate, giving expressed TCRB sequences. The table came from immunoSEQ multiplex PCR; TCRdb's copy has only in-frame clones and leaves some out. The sample includes about 260,000 clones, roughly 20% seen only once; the top ten take approximately 0.029%. Per the germline V gene, CDR1 is MNHEY and CDR2 is SMNVEV (reference sequence). This CDR3 is 14 amino acids long. Trimming shortened V by 7 bases and J by 6 bases, and 13 bases separated the two germline ends. The gene calls are TRBV27 and TRBJ1-6; D is undetermined. The clonotype comes from a woman aged 40 to 50 with type 1 diabetes. Material: naive CD4+ T cells from blood. CDR3 sequence reads: CASTLTYINSPLHF. The DNA for the CDR3 is TGTGCCAGCACCCTGACTTATATTAATTCACCCCTCCACTTT.